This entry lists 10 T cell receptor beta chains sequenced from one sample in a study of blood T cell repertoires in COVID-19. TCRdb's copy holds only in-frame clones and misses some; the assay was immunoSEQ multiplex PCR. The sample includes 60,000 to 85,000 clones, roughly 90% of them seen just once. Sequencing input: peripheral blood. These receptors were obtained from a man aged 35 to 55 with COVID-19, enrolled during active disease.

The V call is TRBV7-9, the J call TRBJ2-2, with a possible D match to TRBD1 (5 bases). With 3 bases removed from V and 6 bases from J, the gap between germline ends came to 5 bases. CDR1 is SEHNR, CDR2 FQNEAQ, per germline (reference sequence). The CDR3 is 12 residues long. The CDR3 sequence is CASSLGPGELFF. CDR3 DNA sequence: TGTGCCAGCAGCTTGGGGCCCGGGGAGCTGTTTTTT.

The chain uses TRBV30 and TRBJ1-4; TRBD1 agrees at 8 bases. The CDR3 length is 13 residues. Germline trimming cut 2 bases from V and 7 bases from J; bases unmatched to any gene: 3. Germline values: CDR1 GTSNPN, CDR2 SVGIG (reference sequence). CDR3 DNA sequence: TGTGCCTGGAGTTACAGGGGGGTTGAAAAACTGTTTTTT. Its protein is CAWSYRGVEKLFF. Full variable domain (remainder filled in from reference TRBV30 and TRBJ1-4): SQTIHQWPATLVQPVGSPLSLECTVEGTSNPNLYWYRQAAGRGLQLLFYSVGIGQISSEVPQNLSASRPQDRQFILSSKKLLLSDSGFYLCAWSYRGVEKLFFGSGTQLSVL.

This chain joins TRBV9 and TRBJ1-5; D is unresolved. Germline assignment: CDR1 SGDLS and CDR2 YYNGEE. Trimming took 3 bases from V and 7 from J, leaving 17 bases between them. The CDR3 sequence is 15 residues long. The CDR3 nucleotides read TGTGCCAGCAGCGCTTCGTCGGGTTCGGGGCAGCCCCAGCATTTT. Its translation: CASSASSGSGQPQHF.

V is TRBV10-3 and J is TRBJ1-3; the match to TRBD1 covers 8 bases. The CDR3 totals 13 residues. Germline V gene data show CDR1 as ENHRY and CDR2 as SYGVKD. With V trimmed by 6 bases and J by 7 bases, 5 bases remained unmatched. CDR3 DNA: TGTGCCATCAGCCCGACAGGGGTGAACACCATATATTTT. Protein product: CAISPTGVNTIYF.

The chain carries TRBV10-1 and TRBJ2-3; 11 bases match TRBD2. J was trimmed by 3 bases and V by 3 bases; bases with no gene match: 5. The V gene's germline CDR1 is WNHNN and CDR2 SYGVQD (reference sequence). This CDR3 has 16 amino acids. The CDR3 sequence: CASSEATSGETDTQYF. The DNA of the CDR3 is TGCGCCAGCAGTGAAGCGACTAGCGGGGAGACAGATACGCAGTATTTT.

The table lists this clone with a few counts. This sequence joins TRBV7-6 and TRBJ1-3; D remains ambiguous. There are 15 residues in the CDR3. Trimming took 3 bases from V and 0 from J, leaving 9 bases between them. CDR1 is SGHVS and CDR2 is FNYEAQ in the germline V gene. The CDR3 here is CASSFSSISGNTIYF. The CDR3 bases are TGTGCCAGCAGCTTTTCATCAATCTCTGGAAACACCATATATTTT.

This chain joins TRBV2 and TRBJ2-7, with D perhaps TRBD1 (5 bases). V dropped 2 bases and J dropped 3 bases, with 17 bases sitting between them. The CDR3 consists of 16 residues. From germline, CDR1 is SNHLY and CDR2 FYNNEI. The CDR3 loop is CASSEKGRAINYEQYF. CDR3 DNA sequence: TGTGCCAGCAGTGAAAAAGGCAGGGCTATCAACTACGAGCAGTACTTC.

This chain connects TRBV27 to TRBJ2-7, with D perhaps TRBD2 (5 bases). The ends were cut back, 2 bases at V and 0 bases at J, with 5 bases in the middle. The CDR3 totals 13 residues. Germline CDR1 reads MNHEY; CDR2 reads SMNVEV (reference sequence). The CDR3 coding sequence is TGTGCCAGCAGTTTAACTAGCTCCTACGAGCAGTACTTC. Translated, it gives CASSLTSSYEQYF.

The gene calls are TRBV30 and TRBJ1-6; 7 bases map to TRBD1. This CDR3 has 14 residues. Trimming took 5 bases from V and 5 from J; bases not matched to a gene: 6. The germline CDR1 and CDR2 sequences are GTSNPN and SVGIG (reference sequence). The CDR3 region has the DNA TGTGCCTGGTCTACCGGGACAGATAATTCACCCCTCCACTTT. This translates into CAWSTGTDNSPLHF.

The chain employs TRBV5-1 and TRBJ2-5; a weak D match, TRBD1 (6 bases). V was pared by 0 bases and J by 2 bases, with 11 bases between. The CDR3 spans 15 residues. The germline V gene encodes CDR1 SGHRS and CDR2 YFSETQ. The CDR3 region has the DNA TGCGCCAGCAGCTTGGCCGGGACATCTCAAGAGACCCAGTACTTC. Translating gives CASSLAGTSQETQYF.